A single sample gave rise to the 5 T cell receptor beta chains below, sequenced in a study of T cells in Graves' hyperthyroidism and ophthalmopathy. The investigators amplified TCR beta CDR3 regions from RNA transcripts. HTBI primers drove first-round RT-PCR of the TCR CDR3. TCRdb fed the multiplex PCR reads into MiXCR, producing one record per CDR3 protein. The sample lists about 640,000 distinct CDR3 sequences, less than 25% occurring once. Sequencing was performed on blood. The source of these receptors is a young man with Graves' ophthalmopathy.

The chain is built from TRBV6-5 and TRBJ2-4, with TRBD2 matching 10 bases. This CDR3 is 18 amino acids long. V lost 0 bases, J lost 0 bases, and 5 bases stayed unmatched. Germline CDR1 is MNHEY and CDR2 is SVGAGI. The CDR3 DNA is TGTGCCAGCAGTTACTCGAGCGGGAGGGCCGGAGCCAAAAACATTCAGTACTTC. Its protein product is CASSYSSGRAGAKNIQYF.

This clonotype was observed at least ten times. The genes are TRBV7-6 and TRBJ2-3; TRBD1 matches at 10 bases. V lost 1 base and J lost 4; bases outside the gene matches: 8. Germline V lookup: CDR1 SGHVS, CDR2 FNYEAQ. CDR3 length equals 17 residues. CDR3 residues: CASSLDPPGTGADTQYF. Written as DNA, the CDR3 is TGTGCCAGCAGCTTAGACCCTCCCGGGACAGGGGCAGATACGCAGTATTTT.

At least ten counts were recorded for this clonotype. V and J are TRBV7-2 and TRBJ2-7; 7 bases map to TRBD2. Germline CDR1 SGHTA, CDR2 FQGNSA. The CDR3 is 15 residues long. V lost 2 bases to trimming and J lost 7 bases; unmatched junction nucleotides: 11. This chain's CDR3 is CASSLSVGLTQEQYF. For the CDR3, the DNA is TGTGCCAGCAGCTTAAGTGTGGGACTAACCCAAGAGCAGTACTTC.

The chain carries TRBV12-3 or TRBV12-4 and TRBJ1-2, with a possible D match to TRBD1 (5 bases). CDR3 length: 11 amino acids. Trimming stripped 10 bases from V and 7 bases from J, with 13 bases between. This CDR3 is CATRVGAGYTF. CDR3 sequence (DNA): TGTGCCACCAGGGTCGGAGCTGGCTACACCTTC.

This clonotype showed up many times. The CDR3 region is CASSLSGLTDTQYF. CDR3 DNA sequence: TGTGCCAGCAGTTTATCCGGGTTGACAGATACGCAGTATTTT. The V gene is TRBV27, the J gene TRBJ2-3; no reliable D call. The CDR3 is made up of 14 amino acids. Trimming shortened V by 0 bases and J by 3 bases, and 7 bases separated the two germline ends. The V gene's germline CDR1 is MNHEY and CDR2 SMNVEV (reference sequence).